These 2 T cell receptor beta chains were sequenced from one sample in a study of neurological immune-mediated disorders. TCRdb re-analysed the 5' RACE reads in MiXCR, keeping a single row per CDR3 protein. The sample carries 25,000 to 35,000 distinct CDR3 sequences, around 1.5% recorded once. The sequenced material came from PBMCs. The receptor set was obtained from a woman aged 25 to 45 with multiple sclerosis.

This clonotype was observed many times. The V and J genes are TRBV12-3 or TRBV12-4 and TRBJ2-5, with 11 bases that match TRBD2. CDR3 length: 14 amino acids. With 6 bases clipped from V and 5 bases from J, the junction kept 5 bases outside the gene matches. CDR3 loop: CASRLTSGMETQYF. The CDR3 nucleotides are TGTGCCAGCAGATTGACTAGCGGGATGGAGACCCAGTACTTC.

This clonotype was seen ten or more times. The gene calls are TRBV5-6 and TRBJ2-3; D is uncertain. The V and J ends lost 0 bases and 7 bases respectively, with 9 bases between them. The CDR3 has 13 residues. From germline, CDR1 is SGHDT and CDR2 YYEEEE. CDR3 nucleotide sequence: TGTGCCAGCAGCTTGGGGAGCTCCAATACGCAGTATTTT. It encodes CASSLGSSNTQYF.